This T cell receptor (beta chain) came from a study of T cell clones after liver transplantation. Study-level findings and limits: The donor-reactive repertoire was only partly measurable in a couple of subjects, lacking donor cells.

This clone was counted a few times. Its specificity is unknown. Sorting of unstimulated PBMCs yielded separate CD3+CD4+ and CD3+CD8+ fractions. Assay: immunoSEQ multiplex PCR; the TCRdb copy retains only in-frame clones and omits some. The sample has approximately 22,000 clones, around 93% seen once. The ends were cut back, 4 bases at V and 4 bases at J, with 10 bases in the middle. The CDR3 spans 13 residues. The germline gives CDR1 SEHNR, CDR2 FQNEAQ (reference sequence). The chain carries TRBV7-9 and TRBJ1-1, with no clear D. Here the sequenced sample was CD8+ T cells from blood, taken less than 28 months after liver transplant. The receptor was derived from a human patient who received a liver transplant. A subset of T cells may come from the graft donor. CDR3 nucleotide sequence: TGTGCCAGCAGCTACGGACCGGGCACTGAAGCTTTCTTT. Amino acid sequence: CASSYGPGTEAFF.